The 13 T cell receptor beta chains below were found in one sample sequenced in a study of response to subunit inactivated influenza vaccine (dated by TCRdb to the late 2010s). Receptor amplification or capture employed RT-PCR. Sequencer: Illumina HiSeq 2500. The public reads were quality trimmed at Q25 with fastp and then assembled into clones with MiXCR by TCRdb, keeping productive beta chains. Duplicate CDR3 protein sequences are folded into a single record with the most common DNA and genes. The sample table holds about 620,000 distinct CDR3 sequences, of which 10% to 15% were seen once. More than 8.5% of the sample goes to the ten largest clones. The material was PBMCs from blood, obtained on the day of vaccination. The receptor set was obtained from a man aged 50-60 years who received an inactivated influenza vaccine. Donor details come from another sample of the same person, matched by shared clones.

The chain has TRBV29-1 and TRBJ2-7; tentative D call: TRBD1 (5 bases). In germline, CDR1 is SQVTM, CDR2 ANQGSEA. CDR3 length equals 12 residues. Trimming shortened V by 7 bases and J by 6 bases, and 16 bases separated the two germline ends. The CDR3 DNA follows: TGCAGCGGAACCGACACAGGTGCCGAGCAGTACTTC. It yields the protein CSGTDTGAEQYF.

This clonotype was picked up many times. The V and J genes are TRBV7-9 and TRBJ2-5; 7 bases align to TRBD2. Germline V gene data show CDR1 as SEHNR and CDR2 as FQNEAQ (reference sequence). V shed 1 base, J shed 2 bases, and the junction held 1 base outside the gene matches. This CDR3 has 14 amino acids. The CDR3 spells CASSLGLAQETQYF. The CDR3 bases are TGTGCCAGCAGCTTAGGACTAGCTCAAGAGACCCAGTACTTC.

This chain connects TRBV20-1 to TRBJ2-4; D perhaps matches TRBD2 (6 bases). This CDR3 contains 12 residues. From germline, CDR1 is DFQATT and CDR2 SNEGSKA (reference sequence). Trimming removed 7 bases from V and 4 bases from J, with 11 bases in between. As DNA, the CDR3 is TGCAGTGGCCCTAGCGTGAAAAACATTCAGTACTTC. This codes for CSGPSVKNIQYF.

This clonotype has just a few counts. The gene calls are TRBV7-3 and TRBJ2-1; no clear D. Germline V gene lookup returns CDR1 SGHTA and CDR2 FQGTGA. The CDR3 is 13 residues long. V lost 5 bases to trimming and J lost 9 bases, with 14 bases between them. This chain's CDR3 is CASSPTPLSEQFF. CDR3 sequence (DNA): TGTGCCAGCAGCCCCACCCCCCTAAGTGAGCAGTTCTTC.

The chain carries TRBV5-6 and TRBJ2-5, with D possibly being TRBD1 or TRBD2 (5 bases each). The CDR3 sequence is 16 residues long. From germline, CDR1 is SGHDT and CDR2 YYEEEE. Trimming stripped 1 base from V and 2 bases from J, with 15 bases between. This chain's CDR3 is CASSLNRDPAQETQYF. Here the CDR3 DNA reads TGTGCCAGCAGCTTGAACCGGGACCCTGCGCAAGAGACCCAGTACTTC.

This rearrangement joins TRBV7-9 to TRBJ2-5; 7 nucleotides line up with TRBD2. The germline V gene encodes CDR1 SEHNR and CDR2 FQNEAQ (reference sequence). The CDR3 covers 15 residues. The V segment lost 5 bases and the J segment 3 bases; nucleotides outside the gene matches: 9. CDR3: CASSPPRGGEETQYF. The CDR3, as DNA: TGTGCCAGCAGCCCTCCCCGCGGGGGAGAAGAGACCCAGTACTTC.

The rearrangement uses TRBV20-1 and TRBJ1-5, with D tentatively TRBD1 (5 bases). This CDR3 region has 15 residues. Germline values: CDR1 DFQATT, CDR2 SNEGSKA (reference sequence). Trimming shortened V by 5 bases and J by 3 bases, and 17 bases separated the two germline ends. This CDR3 is CSAGSTGTTNQPQHF. The CDR3 DNA sequence: TGCAGTGCTGGATCTACAGGTACTACCAATCAGCCCCAGCATTTT.

This clonotype was found a few times. The chain employs TRBV11-2 and TRBJ2-3; 9 bases are a match to TRBD2. The CDR3 is 17 amino acids. Germline V gene data show CDR1 as SGHAT and CDR2 as FQNNGV. Trimming cost V 0 bases and J 8 bases; bases outside gene matches: 12. DNA for the CDR3: TGTGCCAGCAGCTTAGATATCCTAGCGGGGTCACAGGGTACGCAGTATTTT. Its protein is CASSLDILAGSQGTQYF.

The sample holds many counts of this clonotype. The chain carries TRBV6-1 and TRBJ2-5; D call uncertain. The CDR3 covers 12 residues. The germline V gene encodes CDR1 MNHNS and CDR2 SASEGT. V dropped 8 bases and J dropped 7 bases, with 14 bases sitting between them. CDR3 sequence: CASRTSLVTQYF. The CDR3 bases are TGTGCCAGCCGCACCTCCCTCGTGACCCAGTACTTC.

This clonotype was detected only a few times. CDR3 loop: CSAREGSSGRTDTQYF. The CDR3 region has the DNA TGCAGTGCTAGAGAGGGGTCTAGCGGGAGAACAGATACGCAGTATTTT. The V gene is TRBV20-1, the J gene TRBJ2-3; 10 positions agree with TRBD2. V lost 0 bases, J lost 3 bases, and 6 bases stayed unmatched. There are 16 residues in the CDR3. CDR1 and CDR2 (germline): DFQATT, SNEGSKA (reference sequence).

This chain joins TRBV7-2 and TRBJ2-1; no reliable D call. CDR1 is SGHTA, CDR2 FQGNSA, per germline. The germline V and J ends were trimmed by 2 bases and 5 bases, with 16 bases remaining between them. The CDR3 totals 16 residues. The CDR3, as DNA: TGTGCCAGCAGCTTAAGGCGGCTAGGATTGCACAATGAGCAGTTCTTC. It specifies CASSLRRLGLHNEQFF.

This clonotype was detected many times. This sequence joins TRBV20-1 and TRBJ2-3, with 10 bases identical to TRBD1. V trimming: 3 bases; J trimming: 4 bases; junction bases outside the gene matches: 7. Germline CDR1 reads DFQATT; CDR2 reads SNEGSKA (reference sequence). The CDR3 is 15 amino acids. The CDR3 DNA reads as TGCAGTGCTAGTGGATCGACAGGGGGCGCAGATACGCAGTATTTT. Protein sequence: CSASGSTGGADTQYF.

This clonotype was picked up many times. The chain employs TRBV29-1 and TRBJ1-2, with unresolved D. Germline assignment: CDR1 SQVTM and CDR2 ANQGSEA. V lost 4 bases and J lost 7, with 16 bases in between. The CDR3 runs to 13 residues. For the CDR3, the DNA is TGCAGCGTTGCACGGGCCCAAGCGGCTGGCTACACCTTC. It is translated as CSVARAQAAGYTF.